This TCR beta chain was recovered during a study of T cell responses to AZD1222 COVID-19 vaccine. The data were produced by immunoSEQ multiplex PCR, yet TCRdb's version contains in-frame clones alone and is incomplete. The sample holds about 200,000 clones; roughly 92% are singletons and the top ten take 3% to 3.5%. This clone was recorded once. Germline lookup yields CDR1 SGHDN and CDR2 FVKESK. The V and J ends lost 1 base and 2 bases, in that order; junction bases with no gene match: 3. There are 15 residues in the CDR3. The chain recombines TRBV14 with TRBJ1-2, with 8 bases lining up with TRBD1. The receptor was isolated from an adult who received the AZD1222 COVID-19 vaccine. Sequenced material: peripheral blood, taken 28 days after the second AZD1222 dose. The CDR3 protein is CASSQVQGANYGYTF. The CDR3 bases are TGTGCCAGCAGCCAAGTCCAGGGGGCGAACTATGGCTACACCTTC.